These T cell receptor beta chains were read from a single sample in a study of human T cells and chemical hapten exposure. TCRdb re-called the RACE reads through MiXCR, storing one row per CDR3 protein. The sample has approximately 50,000 distinct CDR3 sequences, approximately 10% seen once; the top ten hold 9.5% to 10%. Sequencing was performed on whole blood, taken in connection with sensitization to the hapten diphenylcyclopropenone (DPC). The source is a woman aged 25 to 39 with alopecia areata. Some clones in this sample may be carry-over from other donors' samples. Each CDR3 is given with its conserved first and last residue. Each record gives: J gene, D gene, V gene, CDR3 length, clone size, CDR3 protein, CDR3 DNA. A D gene is named only where the DNA matches it firmly. The size field is filled for only some rows; it gives once, few, many or a size class.

>TRBJ1-6|-|TRBV7-8|14|few
CASSTGTRDSPLHF
TGTGCCAGCAGCACCGGGACTCGGGATTCACCCCTCCACTTT
>TRBJ2-5|-|TRBV29-1|15|few
CSVEGEGASQETQYF
TGCAGCGTTGAAGGGGAGGGGGCTTCCCAAGAGACCCAGTACTTC
>TRBJ1-5|TRBD1|TRBV7-9|15|-
CASSSRDSRNQPQHF
TGTGCCAGCAGCTCCAGGGACAGCCGCAATCAGCCCCAGCATTTT
>TRBJ2-1|-|TRBV7-9|16|-
CASRPRETYSYNEQFF
TGTGCCAGCAGGCCAAGGGAAACCTACTCCTACAATGAGCAGTTCTTC
>TRBJ2-5|TRBD1|TRBV5-1|15|few
CASSLASGQEETQYF
TGCGCCAGCAGCTTGGCCTCGGGACAGGAAGAGACCCAGTACTTC
>TRBJ2-2|TRBD2|TRBV6-1|14|many
CASSDGGGSGELFF
TGTGCCAGCAGTGACGGGGGGGGCAGCGGGGAGCTGTTTTTT
>TRBJ1-1|TRBD1|TRBV5-6|15|many
CASRAGTGGLTEAFF
TGTGCCAGCAGAGCCGGGACAGGGGGCCTAACTGAAGCTTTCTTT
>TRBJ1-3|TRBD1|TRBV7-6|15|-
CASSRQGNSGNTIYF
TGTGCCAGCAGCCGACAGGGGAACTCTGGAAACACCATATATTTT
>TRBJ2-7|-|TRBV12-3/TRBV12-4|12|many
CASSGDRYEQYF
TGTGCCAGCAGTGGGGACCGGTACGAGCAGTACTTC
>TRBJ1-5|-|TRBV12-3/TRBV12-4|13|-
CASSRTWGQPQHF
TGTGCCAGCAGCCGTACGTGGGGTCAGCCCCAGCATTTT
>TRBJ2-7|-|TRBV28|14|few
CASRLRGFSYEQYF
TGTGCCAGCAGACTGCGGGGTTTTTCCTACGAGCAGTACTTC
>TRBJ2-7|-|TRBV6-1|11|-
CASPEGQEAYF
TGTGCCAGCCCCGAGGGACAAGAAGCTTACTTC
>TRBJ2-6|-|TRBV5-8|16|few
CASRPGTTYGANVLTF
TGTGCCAGCAGGCCCGGGACCACCTATGGGGCCAACGTCCTGACTTTC
>TRBJ2-2|-|TRBV4-2|15|-
CASSRGTLNTGELFF
TGTGCCAGCAGCCGAGGGACATTGAACACCGGGGAGCTGTTTTTT
>TRBJ1-3|TRBD1|TRBV20-1|14|many
CSAAKLQGRNTIYF
TGCAGTGCTGCAAAGTTACAGGGGAGAAACACCATATATTTT
>TRBJ2-6|-|TRBV6-2/TRBV6-3|13|few
CASTKSGANVLTF
TGTGCCAGCACAAAATCAGGGGCCAACGTCCTGACTTTC
>TRBJ2-1|TRBD1|TRBV28|14|few
CASSFGQGYDEQFF
TGTGCCAGCAGCTTCGGACAGGGGTACGATGAGCAGTTCTTC
>TRBJ1-2|TRBD1|TRBV6-2/TRBV6-3|14|-
CASSNSQGCYGYTF
TGTGCCAGCAGTAACTCACAGGGGTGCTATGGCTACACCTTC
>TRBJ1-1|-|TRBV7-2|15|-
CASSLGPGARAEAFF
TGTGCCAGCAGCTTAGGGCCGGGAGCCAGGGCTGAAGCTTTCTTT
>TRBJ1-4|-|TRBV11-2|14|-
CDSTIGGLGEKLFF
TGTGACAGCACCATCGGCGGGTTGGGGGAAAAACTGTTTTTT
>TRBJ2-7|TRBD1|TRBV2|14|few
CASSAGQGIYEQYF
TGTGCCAGCAGTGCGGGACAGGGGATATACGAGCAGTACTTC
>TRBJ2-1|-|TRBV28|11|-
CASKGPWGLFF
TGTGCCAGCAAGGGGCCTTGGGGTTTGTTCTTC
>TRBJ1-3|-|TRBV29-1|13|many
CSVVTDSGNTIYF
TGCAGCGTTGTGACTGACTCTGGAAACACCATATATTTT
>TRBJ2-5|TRBD2|TRBV20-1|19|-
CSASLGLAGAALRQETQYF
TGCAGTGCTAGCTTGGGACTAGCGGGGGCGGCACTTCGCCAAGAGACCCAGTACTTC
>TRBJ1-5|TRBD1|TRBV6-5|15|few
CASSYRQGNNQPQHF
TGTGCCAGCAGTTACAGACAGGGTAATAATCAGCCCCAGCATTTT
>TRBJ1-5|-|TRBV7-2|14|many
CASSLELSNQPQHF
TGTGCCAGCAGCTTAGAACTATCTAATCAGCCCCAGCATTTT
>TRBJ2-3|TRBD2|TRBV28|14|many
CASNRLAITDTQYF
TGTGCCAGCAATAGACTAGCAATCACAGATACGCAGTATTTT
>TRBJ1-3|-|TRBV30|12|-
CAWGASGNTIYF
TGTGCCTGGGGAGCCTCTGGAAACACCATATATTTT
>TRBJ2-2|-|TRBV4-2|18|-
CASSLIAPGEAHTGELFF
TGTGCCAGCAGTCTTATCGCCCCAGGGGAAGCACACACCGGGGAGCTGTTTTTT
>TRBJ1-1|-|TRBV6-1|14|-
CASRLGSMNTEAFF
TGTGCCAGCCGTTTGGGCAGCATGAACACTGAAGCTTTCTTT
>TRBJ2-5|-|TRBV4-1|13|-
CASSRGGVETQYF
TGCGCCAGCAGCCGAGGAGGTGTGGAGACCCAGTACTTC
>TRBJ2-7|-|TRBV27|15|few
CASSGGRGPVYEQYF
TGTGCCAGCAGTGGGGGCAGGGGTCCGGTCTACGAGCAGTACTTC
>TRBJ2-5|TRBD2|TRBV6-4|15|many
CASSETSGGQETQYF
TGTGCCAGCAGTGAAACTAGCGGGGGTCAAGAGACCCAGTACTTC
>TRBJ2-1|TRBD2|TRBV5-4|13|few
CASSSGGRDEQFF
TGTGCCAGCAGCTCGGGGGGGCGGGATGAGCAGTTCTTC
>TRBJ2-6|TRBD1|TRBV28|18|-
CASSFSGQRYSGANVLTF
TGTGCCAGCAGTTTCTCGGGACAGCGGTACTCTGGGGCCAACGTCCTGACTTTC
>TRBJ2-1|TRBD1|TRBV6-2/TRBV6-3|15|-
CASSRDRELYNEQFF
TGTGCCAGCAGCCGTGACAGGGAGCTCTACAATGAGCAGTTCTTC
>TRBJ2-3|TRBD2|TRBV7-8|20|-
CASSSPPRGTSGVPIDTQYF
TGTGCCAGCAGCTCACCCCCACGGGGGACTAGCGGGGTGCCAATAGATACGCAGTATTTT